Sequencing of this T cell receptor beta chain was carried out in a study of cytomegalovirus exposure and HLA in healthy donors. Use of 60 Vbeta and 13 Jbeta primers characterized the PCR. Repertoires were generated with immunoSEQ multiplex PCR, while TCRdb's copy carries only in-frame clones and drops some. This sample has about 150,000 clones, with 61% found just once. This clone has just a few counts. CDR1 and CDR2 (germline): MNHEY, SVGAGI. The V gene lost 8 bases and the J gene lost 3 bases, with 14 bases spanning the gap. There are 14 residues in the CDR3. Sequenced input: PBMCs. The chain uses TRBV6-5 and TRBJ1-5; a possible D gene is TRBD1 (6 bases). The clonotype was recovered from a male donor in good health and CMV-seronegative. CDR3 residues: CASSRHRDNQPQHF. As DNA, the CDR3 is TGTGCCAGCTCCAGGCACAGGGACAATCAGCCCCAGCATTTT.